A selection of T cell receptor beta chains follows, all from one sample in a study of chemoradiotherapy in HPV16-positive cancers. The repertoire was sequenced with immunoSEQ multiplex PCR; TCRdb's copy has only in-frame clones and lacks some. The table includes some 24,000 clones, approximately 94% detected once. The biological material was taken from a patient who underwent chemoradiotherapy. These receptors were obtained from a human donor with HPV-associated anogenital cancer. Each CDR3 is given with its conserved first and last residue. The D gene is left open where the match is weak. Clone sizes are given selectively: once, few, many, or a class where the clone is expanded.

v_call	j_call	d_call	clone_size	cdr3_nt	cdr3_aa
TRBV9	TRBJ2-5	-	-	TGTGCCAGCAGCGTAGGTAGCCAACTACAAGAGACCCAGTACTTC	CASSVGSQLQETQYF
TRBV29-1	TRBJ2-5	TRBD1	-	TGCAGCGTTGATTGGACAGGGGGTGAGACCCAGTACTTC	CSVDWTGGETQYF
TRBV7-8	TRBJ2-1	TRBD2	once	TGTGCCAGCAGCTTGTCCACTAGCGGGAGTCAGAATGAGCAGTTCTTC	CASSLSTSGSQNEQFF
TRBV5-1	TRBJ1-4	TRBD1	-	TGCGCCAGCAGCTACGGACAGGGTGGAACTAATGAAAAACTGTTTTTT	CASSYGQGGTNEKLFF
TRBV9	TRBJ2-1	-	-	TGTGCCAGCACCCCCTCATGGGTGACCAATGAGCAGTTCTTC	CASTPSWVTNEQFF
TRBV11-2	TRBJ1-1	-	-	TGTGCCAGCAGCTTAGACCGAAACACTGAAGCTTTCTTT	CASSLDRNTEAFF
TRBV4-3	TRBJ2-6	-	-	TGCGCCAGCAGCCAAGCAGGAACCTCTGGGGCCAACGTCCTGACTTTC	CASSQAGTSGANVLTF
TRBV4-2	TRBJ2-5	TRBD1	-	TGTGCCAGCAGCCAAGGAGACAGGGGACCTCAAGAGACCCAGTACTTC	CASSQGDRGPQETQYF
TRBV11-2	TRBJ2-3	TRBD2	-	TGTGCCAGCAGCTCCATCCCCGGGACTAGCGGGAGCACAGATACGCAGTATTTT	CASSSIPGTSGSTDTQYF
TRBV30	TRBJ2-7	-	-	TGTGCCTGGAGTGTGGGGCCTAGGGGCTACGAGCAGTACTTC	CAWSVGPRGYEQYF
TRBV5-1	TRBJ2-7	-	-	TGCGCCAGCAGCTTGGTGGAGGTCGGTACCTACGAGCAGTACTTC	CASSLVEVGTYEQYF
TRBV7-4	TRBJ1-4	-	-	TGTGCCAGCAGCTTCAGATGGCTTAATGAAAAACTGTTTTTT	CASSFRWLNEKLFF
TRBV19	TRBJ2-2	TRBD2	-	TGTGCCAGTAAAGACCTCGCGACTAGCGGAAACACCGGGGAGCTGTTTTTT	CASKDLATSGNTGELFF
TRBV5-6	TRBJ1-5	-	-	TGTGCCAGCAGCAGGACCGGGGGGGCGGCGGATATTCGCAATCAGCCCCAGCATTTT	CASSRTGGAADIRNQPQHF
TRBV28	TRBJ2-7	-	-	TGTGCCAGCACCGGAGGGGGGACAGAAAGCTACGAGCAGTACTTC	CASTGGGTESYEQYF
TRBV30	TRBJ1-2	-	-	TGTGCCTGGAGTGAGGGAAGGAGCCGCACCTTC	CAWSEGRSRTF
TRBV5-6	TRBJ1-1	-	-	TGTGCCAGCAGCTTTAGTTTCAAGGGTGAAGCTTTCTTT	CASSFSFKGEAFF